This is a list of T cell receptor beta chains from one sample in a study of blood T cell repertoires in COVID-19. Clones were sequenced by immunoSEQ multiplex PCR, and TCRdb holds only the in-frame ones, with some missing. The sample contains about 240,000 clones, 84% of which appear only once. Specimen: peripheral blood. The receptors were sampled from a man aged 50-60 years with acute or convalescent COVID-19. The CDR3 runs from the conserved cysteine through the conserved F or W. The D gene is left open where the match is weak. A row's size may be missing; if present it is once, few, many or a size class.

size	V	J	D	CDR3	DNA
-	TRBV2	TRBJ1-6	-	CASSEAQGSRSPLHF	TGTGCCAGCAGTGAAGCGCAGGGTAGTCGCTCACCCCTCCACTTT
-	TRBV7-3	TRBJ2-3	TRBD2	CASSLRTSGGPDTQYF	TGTGCCAGCAGCTTAAGGACTAGCGGGGGGCCAGATACGCAGTATTTT
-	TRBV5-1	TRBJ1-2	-	CASSSTEYSYGYTF	TGCGCCAGCAGCTCGACAGAATATAGCTATGGCTACACCTTC
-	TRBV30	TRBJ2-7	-	CAWSAVGLSYEQYF	TGTGCCTGGAGTGCCGTGGGACTCTCCTACGAGCAGTACTTC
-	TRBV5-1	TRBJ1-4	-	CASRRDAATNEKLFF	TGCGCCAGCAGGCGGGACGCTGCAACTAATGAAAAACTGTTTTTT
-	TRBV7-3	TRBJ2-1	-	CASSFRGADEQFF	TGTGCCAGCAGCTTCAGGGGGGCGGATGAGCAGTTCTTC
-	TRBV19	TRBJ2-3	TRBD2	CASSILGGSTDTQYF	TGTGCCAGTAGTATACTCGGGGGGAGCACAGATACGCAGTATTTT
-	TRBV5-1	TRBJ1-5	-	CASSLAGGGNQPQHF	TGCGCCAGCAGCTTGGCCGGGGGTGGGAATCAGCCCCAGCATTTT
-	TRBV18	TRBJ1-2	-	CASLAQGDGGYTF	TGTGCCAGCTTGGCGCAGGGCGATGGGGGCTACACCTTC
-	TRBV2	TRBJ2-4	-	CASRGDTGIQYF	TGTGCCAGCAGGGGGGACACAGGCATTCAGTACTTC
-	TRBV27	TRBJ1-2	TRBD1	CASSPDRGYGYTF	TGTGCCAGCAGCCCGGACAGGGGCTATGGCTACACCTTC
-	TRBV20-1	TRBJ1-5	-	CSASHGGSDQPQHF	TGCAGTGCTAGTCACGGGGGTTCGGATCAGCCCCAGCATTTT
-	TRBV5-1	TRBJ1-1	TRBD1	CASSYGTGNFKNTEAFF	TGCGCCAGCAGCTACGGGACAGGGAACTTCAAAAACACTGAAGCTTTCTTT
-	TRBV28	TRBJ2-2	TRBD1	CASSPGTAGELFF	TGTGCCAGCAGCCCCGGGACAGCCGGGGAGCTGTTTTTT
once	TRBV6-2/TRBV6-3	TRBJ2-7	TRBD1	CASSAHIGTGGLYEQYF	TGTGCCAGCAGTGCCCATATCGGGACAGGGGGTCTCTACGAGCAGTACTTC
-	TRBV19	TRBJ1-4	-	CASTNWAGIREKLFF	TGTGCCAGTACAAACTGGGCCGGGATTCGGGAAAAACTGTTTTTT
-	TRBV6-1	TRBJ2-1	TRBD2	CASSESGSSYNEQFF	TGTGCCAGCAGTGAAAGCGGGAGCTCCTACAATGAGCAGTTCTTC
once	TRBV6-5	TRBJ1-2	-	CASYSTLLGYGYTF	TGTGCCAGCTACAGTACTTTATTGGGTTATGGCTACACCTTC
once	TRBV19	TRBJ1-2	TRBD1	CASTLDRDSYGYTF	TGTGCCAGTACCCTCGACCGGGACAGCTATGGCTACACCTTC
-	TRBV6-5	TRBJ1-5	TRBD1	CASRPTGHQPQHF	TGTGCCAGCAGGCCGACAGGGCATCAGCCCCAGCATTTT
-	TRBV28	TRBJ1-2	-	CASSLLVLRASYTF	TGTGCCAGCAGTTTATTAGTTCTGAGGGCCAGCTACACCTTC
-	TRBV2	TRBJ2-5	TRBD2	CASSSTSGGGETQYF	TGTGCCAGCAGTTCGACTAGCGGGGGCGGGGAGACCCAGTACTTC
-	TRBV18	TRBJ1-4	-	CASSPRSEPANEKLFF	TGTGCCAGCTCACCACGTTCGGAGCCGGCTAATGAAAAACTGTTTTTT
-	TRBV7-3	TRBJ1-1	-	CATIGRANTEAFF	TGTGCCACCATCGGCAGGGCTAACACTGAAGCTTTCTTT
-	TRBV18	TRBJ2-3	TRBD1	CASSPSGLDREFADTQYF	TGTGCCAGCTCACCGAGCGGGTTGGACAGGGAATTTGCAGATACGCAGTATTTT
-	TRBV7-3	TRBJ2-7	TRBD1	CASSPSGQGIEQYF	TGTGCCAGCAGCCCCAGCGGACAGGGCATCGAGCAGTACTTC
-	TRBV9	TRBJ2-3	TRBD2	CASSAQNASGSSGRTDTQYF	TGTGCCAGCAGCGCCCAGAACGCTAGCGGGAGTTCCGGCCGCACAGATACGCAGTATTTT
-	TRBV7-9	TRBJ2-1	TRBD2	CASTTLGLAGGRDNEQFF	TGTGCCAGCACCACCTTGGGGCTAGCGGGGGGGCGGGACAATGAGCAGTTCTTC
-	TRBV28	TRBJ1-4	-	CASSPTTAHYEKLFF	TGTGCCAGCAGCCCGACGACAGCCCACTATGAAAAACTGTTTTTT
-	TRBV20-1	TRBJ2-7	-	CSARDSGEQYF	TGCAGTGCTAGAGATTCAGGGGAGCAGTACTTC
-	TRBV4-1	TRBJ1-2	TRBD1	CASSRDRQGSGYTF	TGCGCCAGCAGCCGAGATAGACAGGGGAGTGGCTACACCTTC
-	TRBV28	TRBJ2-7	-	CASSPDRQVGEQYF	TGTGCCAGCAGTCCCGACCGGCAGGTGGGCGAGCAGTACTTC
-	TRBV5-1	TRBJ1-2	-	CASSFRGTGGYTF	TGCGCCAGCAGCTTTCGTGGCACGGGGGGCTACACCTTC
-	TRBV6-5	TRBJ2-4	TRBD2	CASTYTSGRQNIQYF	TGTGCCAGCACTTATACTAGCGGGAGACAAAACATTCAGTACTTC
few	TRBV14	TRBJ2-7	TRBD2	CASSQGLAGDYEQYF	TGTGCCAGCAGCCAAGGGCTAGCGGGGGACTACGAGCAGTACTTC
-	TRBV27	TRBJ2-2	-	CASNGGNANTGELFF	TGTGCCAGCAACGGCGGGAACGCGAACACCGGGGAGCTGTTTTTT
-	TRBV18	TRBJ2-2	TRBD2	CASSPPGTSVSTGELFF	TGTGCCAGCTCACCACCAGGGACTAGCGTCAGCACCGGGGAGCTGTTTTTT
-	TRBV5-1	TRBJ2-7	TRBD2	CASSWGLAGAGEQYF	TGCGCCAGCAGCTGGGGTCTAGCGGGAGCAGGGGAGCAGTACTTC
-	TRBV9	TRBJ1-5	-	CASSVAGDGHQPQHF	TGTGCCAGCAGCGTAGCGGGGGACGGTCATCAGCCCCAGCATTTT
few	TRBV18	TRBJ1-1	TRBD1	CASSPKQGLVNTEAFF	TGTGCCAGCTCACCGAAACAGGGGTTGGTGAACACTGAAGCTTTCTTT
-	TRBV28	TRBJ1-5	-	CATRVGTNQPQHF	TGTGCCACCCGGGTTGGGACTAATCAGCCCCAGCATTTT
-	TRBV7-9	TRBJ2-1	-	CASSLAADNEQFF	TGTGCCAGCAGCTTAGCGGCCGACAATGAGCAGTTCTTC
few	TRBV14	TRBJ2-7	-	CASSQGGGSPYEQYF	TGTGCCAGCAGCCAAGGAGGAGGGTCCCCCTACGAGCAGTACTTC
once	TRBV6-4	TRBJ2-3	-	CASSDSWGRYTDTQYF	TGTGCCAGCAGTGACTCGTGGGGCCGATACACAGATACGCAGTATTTT
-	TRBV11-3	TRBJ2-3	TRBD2	CASSLGLAGDDSTDTQYF	TGTGCCAGCAGCTTAGGACTAGCGGGAGATGACAGCACAGATACGCAGTATTTT
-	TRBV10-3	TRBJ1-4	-	CAIGQDTFNEKLFF	TGTGCCATCGGCCAGGACACTTTTAATGAAAAACTGTTTTTT
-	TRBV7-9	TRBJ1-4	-	CASSNRQALNEKLFF	TGTGCCAGCAGTAATCGACAGGCTCTTAATGAAAAACTGTTTTTT
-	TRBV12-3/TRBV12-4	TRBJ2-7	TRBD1	CASSFVQGDEQYF	TGTGCCAGCAGTTTCGTACAGGGGGACGAGCAGTACTTC
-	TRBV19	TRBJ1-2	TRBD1	CASSITGGGFGYTF	TGTGCCAGTAGTATAACAGGGGGAGGCTTTGGCTACACCTTC
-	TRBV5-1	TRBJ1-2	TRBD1	CASSVPGQEQDGYTF	TGCGCCAGCAGCGTCCCGGGACAGGAGCAGGATGGCTACACCTTC
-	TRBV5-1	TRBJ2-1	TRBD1	CASSIIGQGESQFF	TGCGCCAGCAGCATTATAGGACAGGGTGAGTCCCAGTTCTTC
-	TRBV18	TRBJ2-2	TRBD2	CASSPLDLAGADTGELFF	TGTGCCAGCTCACCCCTAGATCTAGCGGGGGCCGACACCGGGGAGCTGTTTTTT
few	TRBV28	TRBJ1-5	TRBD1	CASSLGQADQPQHF	TGTGCCAGCAGCCTTGGACAGGCGGATCAGCCCCAGCATTTT
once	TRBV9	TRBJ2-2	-	CASSEPTGPGELFF	TGTGCCAGCAGCGAGCCCACAGGGCCCGGGGAGCTGTTTTTT
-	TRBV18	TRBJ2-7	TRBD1	CASSPRDRAYEQYF	TGTGCCAGCTCACCCCGGGACAGGGCTTACGAGCAGTACTTC
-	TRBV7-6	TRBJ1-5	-	CASSQRGDQPQHF	TGTGCCAGCAGCCAACGGGGGGATCAGCCCCAGCATTTT
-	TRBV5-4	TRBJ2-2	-	CASSLAITGNNAGELFF	TGTGCCAGCAGCTTGGCCATAACAGGGAACAACGCCGGGGAGCTGTTTTTT
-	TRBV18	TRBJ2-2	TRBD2	CASSPLDGLAANTGELFF	TGTGCCAGCTCACCACTCGACGGACTAGCGGCGAACACCGGGGAGCTGTTTTTT
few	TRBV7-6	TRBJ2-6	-	CASSSDFSGANVLTF	TGTGCCAGCAGCTCGGACTTCTCTGGGGCCAACGTCCTGACTTTC
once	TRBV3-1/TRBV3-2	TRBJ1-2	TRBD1	CASSSTGTGYAYTF	TGTGCCAGCAGCTCGACCGGGACAGGGTACGCCTACACCTTC